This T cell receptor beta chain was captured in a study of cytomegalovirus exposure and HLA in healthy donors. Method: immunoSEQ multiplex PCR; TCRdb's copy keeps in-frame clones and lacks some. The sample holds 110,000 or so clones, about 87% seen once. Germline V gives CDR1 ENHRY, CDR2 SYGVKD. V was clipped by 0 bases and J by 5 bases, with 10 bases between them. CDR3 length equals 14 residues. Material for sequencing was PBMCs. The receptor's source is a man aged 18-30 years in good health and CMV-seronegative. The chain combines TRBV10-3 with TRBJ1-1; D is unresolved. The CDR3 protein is CAISESSGETEAFF. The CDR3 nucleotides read TGTGCCATCAGTGAGTCTTCCGGGGAGACTGAAGCTTTCTTT.